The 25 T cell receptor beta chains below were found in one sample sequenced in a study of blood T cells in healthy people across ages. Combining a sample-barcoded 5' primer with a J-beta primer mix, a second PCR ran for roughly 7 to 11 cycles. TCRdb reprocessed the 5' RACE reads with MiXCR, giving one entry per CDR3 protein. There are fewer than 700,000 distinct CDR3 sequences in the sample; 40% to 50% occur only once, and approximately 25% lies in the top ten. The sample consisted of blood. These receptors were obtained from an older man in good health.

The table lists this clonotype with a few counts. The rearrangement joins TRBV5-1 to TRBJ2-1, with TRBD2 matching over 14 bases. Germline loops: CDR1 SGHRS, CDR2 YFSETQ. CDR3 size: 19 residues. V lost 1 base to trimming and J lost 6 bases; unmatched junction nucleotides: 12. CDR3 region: CASSLMTGTSGRGSNEQFF. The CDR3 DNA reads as TGCGCCAGCAGCTTGATGACCGGGACTAGCGGGAGAGGTTCCAATGAGCAGTTCTTC. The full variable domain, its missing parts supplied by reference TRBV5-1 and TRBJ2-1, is KAGVTQTPRYLIKTRGQQVTLSCSPISGHRSVSWYQQTPGQGLQFLFEYFSETQRNKGNFPGRFSGRQFSNSRSEMNVSTLELGDSALYLCASSLMTGTSGRGSNEQFFGPGTRLTVL.

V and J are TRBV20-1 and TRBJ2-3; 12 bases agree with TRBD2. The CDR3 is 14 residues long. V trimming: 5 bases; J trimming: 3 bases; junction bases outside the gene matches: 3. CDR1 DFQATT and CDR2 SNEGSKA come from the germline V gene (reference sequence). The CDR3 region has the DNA TGCAGTGCTGAGACTAGCGGGGGTACAGATACGCAGTATTTT. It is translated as CSAETSGGTDTQYF.

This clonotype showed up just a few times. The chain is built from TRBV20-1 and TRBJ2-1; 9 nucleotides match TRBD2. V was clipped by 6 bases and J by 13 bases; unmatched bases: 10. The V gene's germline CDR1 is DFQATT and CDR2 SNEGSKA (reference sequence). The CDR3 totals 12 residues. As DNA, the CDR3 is TGCAGTGCCGAGCCTAGCGGGGCCCGTCAGTTCTTC. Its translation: CSAEPSGARQFF.

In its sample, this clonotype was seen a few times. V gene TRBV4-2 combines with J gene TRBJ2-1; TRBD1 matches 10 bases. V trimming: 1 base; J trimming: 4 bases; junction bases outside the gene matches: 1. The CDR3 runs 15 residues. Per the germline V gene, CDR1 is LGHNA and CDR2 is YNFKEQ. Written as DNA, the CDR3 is TGTGCCAGCAGCCAAGTGGGACAGGGGTACAATGAGCAGTTCTTC. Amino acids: CASSQVGQGYNEQFF.

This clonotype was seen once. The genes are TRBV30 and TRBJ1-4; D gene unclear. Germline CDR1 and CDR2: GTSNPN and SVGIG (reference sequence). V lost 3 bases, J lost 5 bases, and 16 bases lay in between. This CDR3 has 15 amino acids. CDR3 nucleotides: TGTGCCTGGAGCCGCGGAGGGCGGAGAAATGAAAAACTGTTTTTT. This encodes CAWSRGGRRNEKLFF.

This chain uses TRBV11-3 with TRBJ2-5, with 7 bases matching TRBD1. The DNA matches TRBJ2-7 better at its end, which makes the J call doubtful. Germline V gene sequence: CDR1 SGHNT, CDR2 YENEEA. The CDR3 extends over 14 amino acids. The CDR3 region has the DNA TGTGCCAGCAGCTTAGACTACAGGGGCCACGAGCAGTACTTC. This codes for CASSLDYRGHEQYF.

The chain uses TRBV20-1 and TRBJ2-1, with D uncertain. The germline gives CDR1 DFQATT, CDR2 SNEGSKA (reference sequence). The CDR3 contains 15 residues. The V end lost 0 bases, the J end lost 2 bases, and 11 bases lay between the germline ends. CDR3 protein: CSARDGGPTYNEQFF. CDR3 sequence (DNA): TGCAGTGCTAGAGATGGCGGTCCTACCTACAATGAGCAGTTCTTC.

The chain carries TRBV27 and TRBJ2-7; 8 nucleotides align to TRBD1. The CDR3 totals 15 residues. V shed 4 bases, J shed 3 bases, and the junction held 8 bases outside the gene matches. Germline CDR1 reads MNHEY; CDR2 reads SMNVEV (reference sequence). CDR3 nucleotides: TGTGCCAGCAGTTCCGCGGACAGGGCATTCTACGAGCAGTACTTC. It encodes CASSSADRAFYEQYF.

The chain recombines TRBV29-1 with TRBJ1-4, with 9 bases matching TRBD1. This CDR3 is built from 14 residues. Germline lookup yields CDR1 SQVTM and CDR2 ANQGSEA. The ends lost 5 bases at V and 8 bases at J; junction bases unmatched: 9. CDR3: CSVLGQGLREKLFF. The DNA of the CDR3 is TGCAGCGTTCTAGGACAGGGGCTTCGGGAAAAACTGTTTTTT.

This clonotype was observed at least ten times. This CDR3 is CASSRVGGEETQYF. Here the CDR3 DNA reads TGTGCCAGCAGTCGGGTCGGGGGAGAAGAGACCCAGTACTTC. The chain employs TRBV6-5 and TRBJ2-5; tentatively, D is TRBD2 (6 bases). Germline-derived CDR1 and CDR2 are MNHEY and SVGAGI. This CDR3 contains 14 residues. The V end was cut by 5 bases, the J end by 3 bases, with 13 bases between.

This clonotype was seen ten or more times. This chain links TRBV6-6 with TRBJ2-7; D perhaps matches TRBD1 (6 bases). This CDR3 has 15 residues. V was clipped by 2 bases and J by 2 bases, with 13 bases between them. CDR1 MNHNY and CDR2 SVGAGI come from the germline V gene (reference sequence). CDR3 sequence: CASSYVQGNTYEQYF. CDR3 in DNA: TGTGCCAGCAGTTACGTCCAGGGGAACACCTACGAGCAGTACTTC.

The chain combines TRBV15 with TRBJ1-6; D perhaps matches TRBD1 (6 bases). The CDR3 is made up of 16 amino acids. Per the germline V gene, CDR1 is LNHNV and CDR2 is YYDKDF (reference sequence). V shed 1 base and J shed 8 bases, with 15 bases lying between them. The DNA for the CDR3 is TGTGCCACCAGCAGAGTCCTGGGGGGCGGGGATTCACCCCTCCACTTT. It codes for CATSRVLGGGDSPLHF.

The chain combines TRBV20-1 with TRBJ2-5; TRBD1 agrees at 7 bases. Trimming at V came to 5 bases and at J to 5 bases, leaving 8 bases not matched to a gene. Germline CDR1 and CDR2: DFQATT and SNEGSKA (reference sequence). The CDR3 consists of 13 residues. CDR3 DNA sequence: TGCAGTGCTGGTACAGGGGTTGGGGAGACCCAGTACTTC. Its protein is CSAGTGVGETQYF.

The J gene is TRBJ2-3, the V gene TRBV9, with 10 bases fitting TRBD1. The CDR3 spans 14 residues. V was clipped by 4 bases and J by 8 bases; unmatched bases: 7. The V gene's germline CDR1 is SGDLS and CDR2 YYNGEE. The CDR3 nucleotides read TGTGCCAGCAGCACCCGGGACAGGGGCGGTACGCAGTATTTT. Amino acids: CASSTRDRGGTQYF.

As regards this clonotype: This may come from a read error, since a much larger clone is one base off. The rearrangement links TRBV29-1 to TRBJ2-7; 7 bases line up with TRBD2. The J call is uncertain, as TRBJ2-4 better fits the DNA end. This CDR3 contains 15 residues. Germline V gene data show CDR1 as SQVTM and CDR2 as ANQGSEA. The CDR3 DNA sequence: TGCAGCGCGGGGGGTGGGAGAGGAGTCGGAAGCATTCAGTACTTC. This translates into CSAGGGRGVGSIQYF.

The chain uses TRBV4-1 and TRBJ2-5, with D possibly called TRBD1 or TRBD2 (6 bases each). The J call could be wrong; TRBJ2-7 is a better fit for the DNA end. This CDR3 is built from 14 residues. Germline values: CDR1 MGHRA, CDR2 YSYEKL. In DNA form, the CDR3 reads TGCGCCAGCAGCCAAGATGAGGGGGGAGGCGAGCAGTACTTC. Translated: CASSQDEGGGEQYF.

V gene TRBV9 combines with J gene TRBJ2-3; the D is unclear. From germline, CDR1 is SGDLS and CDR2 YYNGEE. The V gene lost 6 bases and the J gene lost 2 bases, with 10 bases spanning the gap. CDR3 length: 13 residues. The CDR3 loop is CASNRRSTDTQYF. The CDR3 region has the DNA TGTGCCAGCAATCGACGTTCCACAGATACGCAGTATTTT.

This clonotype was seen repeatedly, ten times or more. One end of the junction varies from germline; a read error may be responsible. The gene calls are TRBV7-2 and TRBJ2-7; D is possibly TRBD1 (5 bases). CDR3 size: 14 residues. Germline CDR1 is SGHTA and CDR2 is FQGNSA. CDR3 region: CASSLGRSSYEQYF. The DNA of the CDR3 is TGCGCCAGCAGCTTGGGGCGTAGCTCCTACGAGCAGTACTTC.

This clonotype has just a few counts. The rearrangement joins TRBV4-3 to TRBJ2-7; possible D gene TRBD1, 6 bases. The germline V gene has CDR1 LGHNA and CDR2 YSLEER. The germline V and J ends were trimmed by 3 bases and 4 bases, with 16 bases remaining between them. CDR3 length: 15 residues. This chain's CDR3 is CASSQDQNRAYEQYF. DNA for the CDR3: TGCGCCAGCAGCCAGGATCAGAACAGGGCATACGAGCAGTACTTC.

The CDR3 DNA follows: TGTGCCAGCAGCTTAGTGGGGACGGTGAGCTCCTACGAGCAGTACTTC. Translation: CASSLVGTVSSYEQYF. The chain employs TRBV7-2 and TRBJ2-7, with D perhaps given as TRBD1 or TRBD2 (5 bases each). V lost 1 base, J lost 0 bases, and 13 bases lay in between. This CDR3 has 16 residues. Germline CDR1 is SGHTA and CDR2 is FQGNSA.

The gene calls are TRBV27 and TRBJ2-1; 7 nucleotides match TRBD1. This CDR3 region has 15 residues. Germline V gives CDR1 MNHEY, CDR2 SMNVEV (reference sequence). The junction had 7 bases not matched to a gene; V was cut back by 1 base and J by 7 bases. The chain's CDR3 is CASSLYQGVGNEQFF. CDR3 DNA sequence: TGTGCCAGCAGTTTATACCAGGGGGTGGGGAATGAGCAGTTCTTC.

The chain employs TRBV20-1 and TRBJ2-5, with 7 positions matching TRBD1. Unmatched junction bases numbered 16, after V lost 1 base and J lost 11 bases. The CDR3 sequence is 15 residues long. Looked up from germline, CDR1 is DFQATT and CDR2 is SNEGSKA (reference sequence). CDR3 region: CSARVGPGGEDEQYF. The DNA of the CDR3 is TGCAGTGCTAGAGTGGGCCCAGGGGGTGAGGATGAGCAGTACTTC.

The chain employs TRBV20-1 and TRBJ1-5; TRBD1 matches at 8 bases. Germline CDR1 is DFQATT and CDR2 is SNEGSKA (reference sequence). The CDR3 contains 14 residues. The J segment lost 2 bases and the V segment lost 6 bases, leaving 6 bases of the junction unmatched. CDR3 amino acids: CSAKDREGNQPQHF. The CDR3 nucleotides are TGCAGTGCCAAGGACAGGGAGGGCAATCAGCCCCAGCATTTT.

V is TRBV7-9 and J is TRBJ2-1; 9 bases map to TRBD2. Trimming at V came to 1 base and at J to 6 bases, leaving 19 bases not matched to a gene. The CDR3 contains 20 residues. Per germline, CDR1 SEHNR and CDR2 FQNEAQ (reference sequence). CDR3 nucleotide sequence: TGTGCCAGCAGCTTAGGCCGAGGGCTAGCGGGGACCGGGGGGAGCAATGAGCAGTTCTTC. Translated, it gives CASSLGRGLAGTGGSNEQFF.

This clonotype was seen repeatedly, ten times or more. The DNA of the CDR3 is TGTGCCAGCAGCAGCGGGGGGAGAGAGACCCAGTACTTC. Its protein is CASSSGGRETQYF. The chain has TRBV6-5 and TRBJ2-5, with TRBD2 identical over 9 bases. Germline V gene sequence: CDR1 MNHEY, CDR2 SVGAGI. V trimming: 6 bases; J trimming: 4 bases; junction bases outside the gene matches: 3. CDR3 size: 13 residues.